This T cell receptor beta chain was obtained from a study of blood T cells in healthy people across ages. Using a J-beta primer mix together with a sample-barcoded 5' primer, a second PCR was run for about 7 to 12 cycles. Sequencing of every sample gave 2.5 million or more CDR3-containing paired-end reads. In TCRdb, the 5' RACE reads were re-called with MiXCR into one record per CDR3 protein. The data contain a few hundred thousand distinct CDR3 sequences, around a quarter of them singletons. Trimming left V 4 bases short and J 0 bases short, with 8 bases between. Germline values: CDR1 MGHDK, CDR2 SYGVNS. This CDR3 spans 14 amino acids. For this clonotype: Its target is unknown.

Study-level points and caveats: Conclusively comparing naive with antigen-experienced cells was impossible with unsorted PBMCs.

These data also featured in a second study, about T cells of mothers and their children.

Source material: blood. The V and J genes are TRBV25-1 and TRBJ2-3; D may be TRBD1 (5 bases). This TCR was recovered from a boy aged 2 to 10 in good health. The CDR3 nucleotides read TGTGCCAGCAGTGTACAGGAGAGCACAGATACGCAGTATTTT. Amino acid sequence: CASSVQESTDTQYF.